This T cell receptor beta chain was captured in a study of T cell responses to AZD1222 COVID-19 vaccine. Trimming at V came to 3 bases and at J to 3 bases, leaving 4 bases not matched to a gene. Per the germline V gene, CDR1 is SGHAT and CDR2 is FQNNGV. This CDR3 is built from 14 residues. Profiling relied on immunoSEQ multiplex PCR, and the TCRdb table lists in-frame clones only, not all of them. This table has some 120,000 clones, about 89% appearing once. The source is an adult in good health. Material: peripheral blood, obtained on day 0 of MenACWY control vaccination. This rearrangement joins TRBV11-2 to TRBJ1-2, with 7 positions matching TRBD1. As DNA, the CDR3 is TGTGCCAGCAGCTTGCGGACAGGTCACTATGGCTACACCTTC. Translation gives CASSLRTGHYGYTF. The full variable domain, its missing parts supplied by reference TRBV11-2 and TRBJ1-2, is EAGVAQSPRYKIIEKRQSVAFWCNPISGHATLYWYQQILGQGPKLLIQFQNNGVVDDSQLPKDRFSAERLKGVDSTLKIQPAKLEDSAVYLCASSLRTGHYGYTFGSGTRLTVV.